One sample yielded the 26 T cell receptor beta chains listed below, sequenced in a study of cytomegalovirus exposure and HLA in healthy donors. This PCR relied on a set of 60 Vbeta primers and 13 Jbeta primers. Libraries were prepared by immunoSEQ multiplex PCR; TCRdb keeps only in-frame clonotypes and omits some of them. The table lists about 190,000 clones, around 85% of them singletons, with less than 4.5% in the top ten. Sequenced sample: PBMCs. These receptors came from a man between 45 and 60 years old in good health and CMV-seronegative.

The chain uses TRBV28 and TRBJ2-7, with TRBD1 identical over 7 bases. The junction had 9 bases not matched to a gene; V was cut back by 5 bases and J by 2 bases. Per germline, CDR1 MDHEN and CDR2 SYDVKM. The CDR3 runs 15 residues. The CDR3 nucleotides are TGTGCCAGCAGTGATACTGGGACAGCACCCTACGAGCAGTACTTC. Translated: CASSDTGTAPYEQYF. Full variable domain (rest looked up from reference TRBV28 and TRBJ2-7): DVKVTQSSRYLVKRTGEKVFLECVQDMDHENMFWYRQDPGLGLRLIYFSYDVKMKEKGDIPEGYSVSREKKERFSLILESASTNQTSMYLCASSDTGTAPYEQYFGPGTRLTVT.

V and J are TRBV4-3 and TRBJ2-5; 12 bases map to TRBD2. Per the germline V gene, CDR1 is LGHNA and CDR2 is YSLEER. V lost 0 bases, J lost 4 bases, and 3 bases stayed unmatched. This CDR3 has 16 residues. The CDR3 region has the DNA TGCGCCAGCAGCCAAGATCCTAGCGGGGGGGGAGAGACCCAGTACTTC. Translating it yields CASSQDPSGGGETQYF.

This sequence joins TRBV7-2 and TRBJ2-5; 7 bases are shared with TRBD1. This CDR3 has 15 amino acids. The germline V gene encodes CDR1 SGHTA and CDR2 FQGNSA. J was trimmed by 2 bases and V by 5 bases; bases with no gene match: 8. CDR3 amino acids: CASSTSRDRQETQYF. CDR3 bases: TGTGCCAGCAGCACAAGTCGGGACAGACAAGAGACCCAGTACTTC.

V gene TRBV18 combines with J gene TRBJ1-5; possibly TRBD1 for D (5 bases). V shed 5 bases and J shed 2 bases, with 16 bases lying between them. Germline lookup yields CDR1 KGHSH and CDR2 LQKENI. The CDR3 spans 16 residues. CDR3 protein: CASSTKEGSGNQPQHF. Here the CDR3 DNA reads TGTGCCAGCTCAACCAAGGAGGGGTCGGGCAATCAGCCCCAGCATTTT. The entire variable domain, with the rest obtained from reference TRBV18 and TRBJ1-5, is as follows: NAGVMQNPRHLVRRRGQEARLRCSPMKGHSHVYWYRQLPEEGLKFMVYLQKENIIDESGMPKERFSAEFPKEGPSILRIQQVVRGDSAAYFCASSTKEGSGNQPQHFGDGTRLSIL.

The chain uses TRBV7-8 and TRBJ2-1; the match to TRBD2 covers 9 bases. Trimming removed 1 base from V and 0 bases from J; junction bases left unmatched: 1. This CDR3 has 16 amino acids. Looked up from germline, CDR1 is SGHVS and CDR2 is FQNEAQ. CDR3 nucleotide sequence: TGTGCCAGCAGCTTAGTTAGCGGGGGCTCCTACAATGAGCAGTTCTTC. Amino acids: CASSLVSGGSYNEQFF.

The chain combines TRBV6-5 with TRBJ2-6; D is undetermined. CDR1 and CDR2 from the germline V gene are MNHEY and SVGAGI. The CDR3 is made up of 15 amino acids. The V gene lost 6 bases and the J gene lost 4 bases, with 13 bases spanning the gap. CDR3 region: CASSEVQPGANVLTF. CDR3 DNA sequence: TGTGCCAGCAGCGAGGTGCAACCCGGGGCCAACGTCCTGACTTTC.

V gene TRBV6-4 combines with J gene TRBJ2-2; TRBD2 is a possible D gene (6 bases). Germline V lookup: CDR1 MRHNA, CDR2 SNTAGT. The V end lost 4 bases, the J end lost 8 bases, and 11 bases lay between the germline ends. This CDR3 has 13 amino acids. The CDR3 spells CASSVGLVGELFF. CDR3 bases: TGTGCCAGCAGTGTGGGACTCGTTGGGGAGCTGTTTTTT.

This clone was seen only a few times. The V gene is TRBV5-1, the J gene TRBJ1-1, with a possible D match to TRBD1 (5 bases). The germline CDR1 and CDR2 sequences are SGHRS and YFSETQ. V was shortened by 4 bases and J by 3 bases, with 10 bases between the two germline ends. The CDR3 runs to 13 residues. The chain's CDR3 is CASSDQGDTEAFF. CDR3 DNA sequence: TGCGCCAGCAGCGACCAGGGTGACACTGAAGCTTTCTTT.

This clone was counted a few times. The CDR3 coding sequence is TGTGCCAGCAGTGACTCCGGGAGCACAGATACGCAGTATTTT. This sequence encodes CASSDSGSTDTQYF. The chain combines TRBV6-4 with TRBJ2-3; unclear D gene. The CDR3 contains 14 residues. V was shortened by 0 bases and J by 0 bases, with 4 bases between the two germline ends. Per germline, CDR1 MRHNA and CDR2 SNTAGT.

The CDR3 coding sequence is TGTGCCACCAGCAGAGCCGGCAGGGGGAGCGAAAAACTGTTTTTT. The encoded protein is CATSRAGRGSEKLFF. The rearrangement links TRBV15 to TRBJ1-4, with 7 bases fitting TRBD1. The germline CDR1 and CDR2 sequences are LNHNV and YYDKDF (reference sequence). The J segment lost 8 bases and the V segment lost 1 base, leaving 7 bases of the junction unmatched. The CDR3 loop spans 15 amino acids.

This clone was seen only a few times. V gene TRBV7-9 combines with J gene TRBJ1-4; weak D call: TRBD1 (5 bases). CDR3 length: 16 amino acids. Germline-derived CDR1 and CDR2 are SEHNR and FQNEAQ (reference sequence). Trimming cost V 4 bases and J 2 bases, with 14 bases left between them. The CDR3 DNA is TGTGCCAGCAGCTCTCCTGGGGCAGGGACTAATGAAAAACTGTTTTTT. Its translation: CASSSPGAGTNEKLFF.

The V and J genes are TRBV10-3 and TRBJ2-1, with D possibly matching TRBD1 (5 bases). The CDR3 sequence is 18 residues long. CDR1 is ENHRY and CDR2 is SYGVKD in the germline V gene. Trimming cost V 0 bases and J 1 base, with 16 bases left between them. This CDR3 is CAISESVRASGSYNEQFF. CDR3 in DNA: TGTGCCATCAGTGAGTCAGTCAGGGCTTCAGGTTCCTACAATGAGCAGTTCTTC.

The chain couples TRBV30 to TRBJ2-7; 8 bases are a match to TRBD1. J gave up 3 bases and V 5 bases, and 12 bases lay outside the gene matches. Germline V gives CDR1 GTSNPN, CDR2 SVGIG (reference sequence). The CDR3 spans 15 residues. The CDR3 region is CAWGKYRGFVYEQYF. The DNA for the CDR3 is TGTGCCTGGGGCAAATACAGGGGGTTCGTCTACGAGCAGTACTTC. The complete variable domain, with remaining parts taken from reference TRBV30 and TRBJ2-7, reads SQTIHQWPATLVQPVGSPLSLECTVEGTSNPNLYWYRQAAGRGLQLLFYSVGIGQISSEVPQNLSASRPQDRQFILSSKKLLLSDSGFYLCAWGKYRGFVYEQYFGPGTRLTVT.

This clone appeared a single time. The chain couples TRBV29-1 to TRBJ1-2; D is ambiguous. V was pared by 6 bases and J by 3 bases, with 14 bases between. The CDR3 is 13 amino acids. Germline values: CDR1 SQVTM, CDR2 ANQGSEA. The CDR3, as DNA: TGCAGCGTCGCTAATACAGCCTACTATGGCTACACCTTC. It codes for CSVANTAYYGYTF.

CDR3 loop: CASSEALRRGAIHEQYF. CDR3 bases: TGTGCCAGCAGTGAAGCCCTGAGGAGGGGTGCGATCCACGAGCAGTACTTC. The gene calls are TRBV6-1 and TRBJ2-7, with a tentative D call TRBD2 (6 bases). Trimming left V 0 bases short and J 5 bases short, with 20 bases between. The CDR3 runs to 17 residues. Germline CDR1 MNHNS, CDR2 SASEGT.

This clone was observed a handful of times. The V call is TRBV7-9, the J call TRBJ1-4; possible D gene TRBD1, 6 bases. The CDR3 contains 16 residues. CDR1 and CDR2 (germline): SEHNR, FQNEAQ (reference sequence). The V end was cut by 5 bases, the J end by 7 bases, with 20 bases between. The CDR3 loop is CASSRGGGGAREKLFF. The CDR3 coding sequence is TGTGCCAGCAGCAGAGGGGGGGGCGGTGCGCGTGAAAAACTGTTTTTT.

This clone has a single count. The V gene is TRBV25-1, the J gene TRBJ2-3; D possibly corresponds to TRBD2 (6 bases). CDR1 is MGHDK and CDR2 is SYGVNS in the germline V gene. The CDR3 contains 17 residues. The V and J ends lost 1 base and 4 bases respectively, with 18 bases between them. The CDR3 protein is CASSESKSGWGADTQYF. For the CDR3, the DNA is TGTGCCAGCAGTGAATCCAAATCCGGGTGGGGGGCAGATACGCAGTATTTT.

V usage is TRBV7-9 and J usage is TRBJ2-3; TRBD1 might be the D (6 bases). The ends were cut back, 4 bases at V and 0 bases at J, with 14 bases in the middle. CDR1 is SEHNR, CDR2 FQNEAQ, per germline (reference sequence). The length of the CDR3 is 16 residues. The DNA for the CDR3 is TGTGCCAGCAGCTCCTGGACAGAGGGAAGCACAGATACGCAGTATTTT. Encoded protein: CASSSWTEGSTDTQYF.

To note about this clone: At one boundary the junction diverges from the germline segment, which might be a read error. This same CDR3 is encoded by further DNA sequences in the sample. The rearrangement uses TRBV7-9 and TRBJ1-1; D gene ambiguous. Per germline, CDR1 SEHNR and CDR2 FQNEAQ (reference sequence). The CDR3 extends over 12 amino acids. CDR3 DNA: TGTTCCAGCAGCTCTGTGAACACTGAAGCTTTCTTT. Translating gives CSSSSVNTEAFF.

The chain links TRBV7-9 to TRBJ2-2, with 7 bases identical to TRBD1. Losses at the gene ends were 3 bases for V and 10 bases for J; bases not matched to a gene: 8. CDR1 is SEHNR, CDR2 FQNEAQ, per germline (reference sequence). The CDR3 is made up of 14 amino acids. Here the CDR3 DNA reads TGTGCCAGCAGCTTGGGGACAGTGTCCGAGGAGCTGTTTTTT. It encodes CASSLGTVSEELFF.

This chain joins TRBV11-3 and TRBJ2-3; 12 bases align to TRBD2. This CDR3 is 14 amino acids long. CDR1 is SGHNT and CDR2 is YENEEA in the germline V gene. J gave up 7 bases and V 5 bases, and 4 bases lay outside the gene matches. CDR3 nucleotide sequence: TGTGCCAGCAGCATCGGACTAGCGGGGAATACGCAGTATTTT. It yields the protein CASSIGLAGNTQYF. Full variable domain (missing parts from reference TRBV11-3 and TRBJ2-3): EAGVVQSPRYKIIEKKQPVAFWCNPISGHNTLYWYLQNLGQGPELLIRYENEEAVDDSQLPKDRFSAERLKGVDSTLKIQPAELGDSAVYLCASSIGLAGNTQYFGPGTRLTVL.

V gene TRBV5-6 combines with J gene TRBJ1-1; D remains unclear. The germline V gene encodes CDR1 SGHDT and CDR2 YYEEEE. This CDR3 contains 16 residues. The V end lost 0 bases, the J end lost 0 bases, and 12 bases lay between the germline ends. The CDR3 loop is CASSLDWGEVNTEAFF. The CDR3, as DNA: TGTGCCAGCAGCTTGGATTGGGGAGAGGTGAACACTGAAGCTTTCTTT.

The V call is TRBV19, the J call TRBJ1-1, with 9 bases identical to TRBD1. Germline V lookup: CDR1 LNHDA, CDR2 SQIVND (reference sequence). The CDR3 loop spans 15 amino acids. The trim removed 3 bases at V and 4 bases at J, leaving 6 bases unmatched. The CDR3 region is CASSIVRDRATEAFF. The CDR3 bases are TGTGCCAGTAGTATTGTCCGGGACAGGGCCACTGAAGCTTTCTTT.

The chain combines TRBV29-1 with TRBJ2-3; D is unclear. Germline CDR1 and CDR2: SQVTM and ANQGSEA. The length of the CDR3 is 13 residues. Trimming pared 4 bases from V and 3 bases from J, leaving 11 bases between. For the CDR3, the DNA is TGCAGCGTTGGAGGTGGCCAAACAGATACGCAGTATTTT. It codes for CSVGGGQTDTQYF.

The chain carries TRBV11-2 and TRBJ2-2; TRBD2 agrees at 13 bases. The ends lost 7 bases at V and 4 bases at J; junction bases unmatched: 6. CDR3 length: 16 amino acids. Germline CDR1 and CDR2: SGHAT and FQNNGV. CDR3 residues: CASTLLAGGLTGELFF. CDR3 sequence (DNA): TGTGCCAGCACCCTACTAGCGGGGGGGCTCACCGGGGAGCTGTTTTTT.

V gene TRBV6-5 combines with J gene TRBJ1-3, with D maybe TRBD1 (6 bases). The CDR3 contains 15 residues. Germline V gene sequence: CDR1 MNHEY, CDR2 SVGAGI. Trimming took off 6 bases at V and 4 bases at J, with 16 bases between the two ends. Here the CDR3 reads CASRVTGTTGNTIYF. CDR3 DNA sequence: TGTGCCAGCAGAGTAACAGGGACTACAGGAAACACCATATATTTT.